A selection of T cell receptor beta chains follows, all from one sample in a study of T cells in localized non-small cell lung cancer. The table came from immunoSEQ multiplex PCR; TCRdb's copy has only in-frame clones and leaves some out. The repertoire holds tens of thousands of clones, with over 80% as singletons. Sample: PBMCs, taken before any cancer treatment. These receptors originate from a man aged 35-69 years with stage II squamous cell lung carcinoma. Both conserved end residues are trimmed from each CDR3. Each record gives: CDR3 length, J gene, V gene, CDR3 protein.

len: 16; j_gene: TRBJ2-1; v_gene: TRBV15; CDR3aa: ATSRDLPGRLINNEQF
len: 11; j_gene: TRBJ1-4; v_gene: TRBV7-9; CDR3aa: ASSFQSNEKLF
len: 9; j_gene: TRBJ1-2; v_gene: TRBV19; CDR3aa: ASEQGYGYT
len: 13; j_gene: TRBJ2-2; v_gene: TRBV9; CDR3aa: ASSVRTSGVRELF
len: 13; j_gene: TRBJ1-4; v_gene: TRBV19; CDR3aa: ASSFTGGTNEKLF
len: 17; j_gene: TRBJ2-7; v_gene: TRBV4-1; CDR3aa: ASSRGLELAGGDPYEQY
len: 14; j_gene: TRBJ2-3; v_gene: TRBV14; CDR3aa: ASSPMGGPGTDTQY
len: 12; j_gene: TRBJ2-1; v_gene: TRBV4-3; CDR3aa: ASSQGGLAGSEF
len: 10; j_gene: TRBJ2-7; v_gene: TRBV7-9; CDR3aa: ASSLVSDEQY
len: 13; j_gene: TRBJ2-4; v_gene: TRBV1; CDR3aa: TSSQDDISKNIQY
len: 16; j_gene: TRBJ1-3; v_gene: TRBV4-1; CDR3aa: ASSQIDMGFRSGNTIY
len: 13; j_gene: TRBJ1-1; v_gene: TRBV7-8; CDR3aa: ASSLVGDTNFEAF
len: 14; j_gene: TRBJ1-2; v_gene: TRBV5-1; CDR3aa: ASSLAEGTPRGGYT
len: 12; j_gene: TRBJ2-7; v_gene: TRBV7-2; CDR3aa: ASSLGGADDEQY
len: 12; j_gene: TRBJ1-4; v_gene: TRBV4-3; CDR3aa: ASSQTSGLKNLF
len: 10; j_gene: TRBJ1-1; v_gene: TRBV2; CDR3aa: ASTGEGTEAF
len: 9; j_gene: TRBJ1-2; v_gene: TRBV27; CDR3aa: ASRDYYGYT
len: 14; j_gene: TRBJ2-3; v_gene: TRBV11-1; CDR3aa: ASSSTSGRGADTQY
len: 13; j_gene: TRBJ1-4; v_gene: TRBV28; CDR3aa: ASRGNLNILEKLF
len: 11; j_gene: TRBJ2-2; v_gene: TRBV10-2; CDR3aa: ASSDGQAGELF
len: 14; j_gene: TRBJ1-1; v_gene: TRBV9; CDR3aa: ASSVAPIVMNTEAF
len: 11; j_gene: TRBJ2-1; v_gene: TRBV4-1; CDR3aa: ASSHPYGVVEF
len: 12; j_gene: TRBJ1-1; v_gene: TRBV11-2; CDR3aa: ASSSHAAGAEAF
len: 16; j_gene: TRBJ2-1; v_gene: TRBV5-1; CDR3aa: ASGTGTSGRSSYNEQF
len: 13; j_gene: TRBJ2-7; v_gene: TRBV7-2; CDR3aa: ASSLVLAGAREQY
len: 13; j_gene: TRBJ2-2; v_gene: TRBV30; CDR3aa: AWRDGTGRTGELF
len: 11; j_gene: TRBJ2-3; v_gene: TRBV2; CDR3aa: ASSGPSTDTQY
len: 12; j_gene: TRBJ1-5; v_gene: TRBV6-1; CDR3aa: ASSERWANQPQH
len: 12; j_gene: TRBJ2-5; v_gene: TRBV5-1; CDR3aa: ASSPTGSRETQY
len: 12; j_gene: TRBJ2-3; v_gene: TRBV30; CDR3aa: AWTKGLSTDTQY
len: 13; j_gene: TRBJ2-7; v_gene: TRBV18; CDR3aa: ASSQEQGIVNEQY
len: 10; j_gene: TRBJ1-6; v_gene: TRBV7-2; CDR3aa: ASSTVLGTLH
len: 13; j_gene: TRBJ2-2; v_gene: TRBV7-2; CDR3aa: ASSLDGGGPGELF
len: 13; j_gene: TRBJ1-2; v_gene: TRBV6-5; CDR3aa: ASSQDRDRVRGYT
len: 14; j_gene: TRBJ1-5; v_gene: TRBV15; CDR3aa: ATSRQGEGSNQPQH
len: 12; j_gene: .; v_gene: TRBV11-2; CDR3aa: ASTGTVSSYEQY
len: 13; j_gene: TRBJ1-5; v_gene: TRBV19; CDR3aa: ASRLSRTGNQPQH
len: 13; j_gene: TRBJ2-3; v_gene: TRBV11-2; CDR3aa: ASSSSSGDGDTQY
len: 13; j_gene: TRBJ2-1; v_gene: TRBV9; CDR3aa: ASSSSGGSNNEQF
len: 12; j_gene: TRBJ1-2; v_gene: TRBV19; CDR3aa: ASIGIDHYYGYT
len: 14; j_gene: TRBJ2-7; v_gene: TRBV10-3; CDR3aa: AISESNGAATYEQY
len: 12; j_gene: TRBJ1-5; v_gene: TRBV19; CDR3aa: ASSQQGGNQPQH
len: 13; j_gene: TRBJ2-3; v_gene: TRBV9; CDR3aa: ASSVEGLASDTQY
len: 12; j_gene: TRBJ2-2; v_gene: TRBV9; CDR3aa: ASSLRVWTGELF
len: 11; j_gene: TRBJ2-7; v_gene: TRBV29-1; CDR3aa: SVETSGGSEQY
len: 12; j_gene: TRBJ1-5; v_gene: TRBV5-5; CDR3aa: ASSLRADNQPQH
len: 13; j_gene: TRBJ2-1; v_gene: TRBV9; CDR3aa: ASSVLSVSYNEQF
len: 13; j_gene: TRBJ1-2; v_gene: TRBV5-6; CDR3aa: ASSLTQGTGRSYT
len: 11; j_gene: TRBJ2-7; v_gene: TRBV2; CDR3aa: ASRDPPGPGEY
len: 13; j_gene: TRBJ2-7; v_gene: TRBV5-4; CDR3aa: ASSLPRANAYEQY
len: 12; j_gene: TRBJ2-7; v_gene: TRBV18; CDR3aa: ASSPGQIPYEQY
len: 13; j_gene: TRBJ1-4; v_gene: TRBV9; CDR3aa: ASSVGPELNEKLF
len: 13; j_gene: TRBJ2-7; v_gene: TRBV19; CDR3aa: ASSIGSARAYEQY
len: 15; j_gene: TRBJ2-7; v_gene: TRBV10-3; CDR3aa: AISESTRLAGGGEQY
len: 11; j_gene: TRBJ2-5; v_gene: TRBV7-3; CDR3aa: ASSLYAEETQY
len: 16; j_gene: TRBJ2-2; v_gene: TRBV4-1; CDR3aa: ASSRRLAGIGNTGELF
len: 13; j_gene: TRBJ2-2; v_gene: TRBV6-1; CDR3aa: ASSEMREGPGELF